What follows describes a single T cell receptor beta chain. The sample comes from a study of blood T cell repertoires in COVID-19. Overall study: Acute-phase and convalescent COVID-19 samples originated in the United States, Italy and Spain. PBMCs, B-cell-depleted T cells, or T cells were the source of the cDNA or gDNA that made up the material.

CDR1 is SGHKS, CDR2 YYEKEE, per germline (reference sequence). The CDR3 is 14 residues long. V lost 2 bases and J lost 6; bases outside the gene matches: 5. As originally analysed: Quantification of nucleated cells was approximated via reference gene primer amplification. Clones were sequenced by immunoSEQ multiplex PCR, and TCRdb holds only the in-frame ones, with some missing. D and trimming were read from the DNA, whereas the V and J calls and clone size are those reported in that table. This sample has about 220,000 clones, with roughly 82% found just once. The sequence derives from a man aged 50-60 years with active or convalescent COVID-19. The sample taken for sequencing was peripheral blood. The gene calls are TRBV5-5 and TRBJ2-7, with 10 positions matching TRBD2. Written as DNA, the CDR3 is TGTGCCAGCAGCTTTGGTACTAGCGGGGCCGAGCAGTACTTC. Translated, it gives CASSFGTSGAEQYF.